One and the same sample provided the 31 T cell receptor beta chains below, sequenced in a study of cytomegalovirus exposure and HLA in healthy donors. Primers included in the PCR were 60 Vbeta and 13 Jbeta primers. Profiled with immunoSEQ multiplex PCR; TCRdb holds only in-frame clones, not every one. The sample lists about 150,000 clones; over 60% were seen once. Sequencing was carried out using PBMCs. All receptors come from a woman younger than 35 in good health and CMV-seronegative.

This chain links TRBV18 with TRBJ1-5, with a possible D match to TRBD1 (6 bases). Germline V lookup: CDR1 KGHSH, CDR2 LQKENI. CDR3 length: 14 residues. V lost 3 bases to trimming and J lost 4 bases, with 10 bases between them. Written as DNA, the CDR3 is TGTGCCAGCTCACCCGACAGGAGTAATCAGCCCCAGCATTTT. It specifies CASSPDRSNQPQHF.

In nucleotides, the CDR3 is TGTGCCACCACCCCAACAGGGGGCAATGAGCAGTTCTTC. Translation: CATTPTGGNEQFF. The V and J genes are TRBV15 and TRBJ2-1; 8 bases match TRBD1. Trimming cost V 7 bases and J 6 bases; bases outside gene matches: 5. Germline CDR1 and CDR2: LNHNV and YYDKDF (reference sequence). The CDR3 is 13 residues long.

This CDR3 is CASSLFPSGVQETQYF. Written as DNA, the CDR3 is TGTGCCAGCAGCTTGTTCCCTAGCGGGGTGCAAGAGACCCAGTACTTC. The chain is built from TRBV5-6 and TRBJ2-5; TRBD2 aligns across 9 bases. The CDR3 extends over 16 amino acids. Germline V gives CDR1 SGHDT, CDR2 YYEEEE. The J segment lost 2 bases and the V segment lost 1 base, leaving 6 bases of the junction unmatched.

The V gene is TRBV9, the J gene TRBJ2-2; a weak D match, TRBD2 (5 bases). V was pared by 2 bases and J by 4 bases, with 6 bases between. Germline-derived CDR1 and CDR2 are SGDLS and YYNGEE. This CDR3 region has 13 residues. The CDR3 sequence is CASSVGSTGELFF. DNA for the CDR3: TGTGCCAGCAGCGTGGGGAGCACCGGGGAGCTGTTTTTT.

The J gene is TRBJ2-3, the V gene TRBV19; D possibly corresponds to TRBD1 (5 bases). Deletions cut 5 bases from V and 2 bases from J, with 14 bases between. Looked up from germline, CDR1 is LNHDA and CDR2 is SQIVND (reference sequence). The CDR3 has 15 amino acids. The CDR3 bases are TGTGCCAGTAGTTCCCAACTCAGGGTCACAGATACGCAGTATTTT. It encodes CASSSQLRVTDTQYF.

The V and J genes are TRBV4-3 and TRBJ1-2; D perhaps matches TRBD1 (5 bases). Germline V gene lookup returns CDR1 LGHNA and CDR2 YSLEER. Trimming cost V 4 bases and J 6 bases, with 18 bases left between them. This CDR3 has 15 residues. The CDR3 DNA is TGCGCCAGCAGCCCAGGAACCTGGGGGAGGGATGGCTACACCTTC. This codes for CASSPGTWGRDGYTF.

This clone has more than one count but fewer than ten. The CDR3: CASSPGYQSTDTQYF. The CDR3, as DNA: TGTGCCAGCAGCCCGGGGTACCAAAGCACAGATACGCAGTATTTT. The J gene is TRBJ2-3, the V gene TRBV7-2, with D maybe TRBD2 (5 bases). Per germline, CDR1 SGHTA and CDR2 FQGNSA. The CDR3 spans 15 residues. Trimming shortened V by 5 bases and J by 0 bases, and 12 bases separated the two germline ends.

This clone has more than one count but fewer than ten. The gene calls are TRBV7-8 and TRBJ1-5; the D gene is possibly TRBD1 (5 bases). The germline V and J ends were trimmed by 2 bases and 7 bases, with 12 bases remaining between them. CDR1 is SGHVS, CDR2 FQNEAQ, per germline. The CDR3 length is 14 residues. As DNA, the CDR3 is TGTGCCAGCAGCTTAATGGGGGGGAACCAGCCCCAGCATTTT. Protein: CASSLMGGNQPQHF.

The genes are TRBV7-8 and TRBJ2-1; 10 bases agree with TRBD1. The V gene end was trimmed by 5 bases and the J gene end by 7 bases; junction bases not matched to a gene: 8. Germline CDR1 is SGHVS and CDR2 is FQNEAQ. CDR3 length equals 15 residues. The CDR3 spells CASSPWGGQGNEQFF. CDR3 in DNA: TGTGCCAGCAGCCCCTGGGGGGGACAGGGGAATGAGCAGTTCTTC.

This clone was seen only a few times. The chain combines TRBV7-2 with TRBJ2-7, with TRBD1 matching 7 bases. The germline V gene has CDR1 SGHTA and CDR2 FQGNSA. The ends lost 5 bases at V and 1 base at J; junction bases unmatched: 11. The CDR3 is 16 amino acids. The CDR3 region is CASSLQPGTASYEQYF. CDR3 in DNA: TGTGCCAGCAGCCTACAGCCAGGGACAGCTTCCTACGAGCAGTACTTC. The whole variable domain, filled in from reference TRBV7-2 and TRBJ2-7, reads GAGVSQSPSNKVTEKGKDVELRCDPISGHTALYWYRQSLGQGLEFLIYFQGNSAPDKSGLPSDRFSAERTGGSVSTLTIQRTQQEDSAVYLCASSLQPGTASYEQYFGPGTRLTVT.

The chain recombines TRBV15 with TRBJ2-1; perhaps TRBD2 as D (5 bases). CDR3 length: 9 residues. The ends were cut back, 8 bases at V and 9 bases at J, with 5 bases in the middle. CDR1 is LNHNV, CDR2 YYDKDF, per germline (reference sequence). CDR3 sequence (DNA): TGTGCCACCGGACTTGAGCAGTTCTTC. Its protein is CATGLEQFF.

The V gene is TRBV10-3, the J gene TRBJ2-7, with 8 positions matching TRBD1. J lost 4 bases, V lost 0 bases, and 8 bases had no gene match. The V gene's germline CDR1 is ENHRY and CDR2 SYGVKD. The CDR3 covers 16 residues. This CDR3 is CAISESRSRGPYEQYF. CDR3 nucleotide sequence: TGTGCCATCAGTGAGTCGCGAAGCAGGGGGCCGTACGAGCAGTACTTC.

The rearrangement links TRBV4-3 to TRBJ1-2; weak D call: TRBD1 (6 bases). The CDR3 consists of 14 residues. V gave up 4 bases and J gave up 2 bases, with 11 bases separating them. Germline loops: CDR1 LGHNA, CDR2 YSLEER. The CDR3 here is CASSPRGGNYGYTF. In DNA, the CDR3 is TGCGCCAGCAGCCCTAGGGGGGGCAACTATGGCTACACCTTC.

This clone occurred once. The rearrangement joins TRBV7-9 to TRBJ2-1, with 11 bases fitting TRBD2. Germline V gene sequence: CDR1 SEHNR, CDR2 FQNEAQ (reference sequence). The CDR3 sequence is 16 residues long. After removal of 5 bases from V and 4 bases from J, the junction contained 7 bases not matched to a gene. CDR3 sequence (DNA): TGTGCCAGCAGCGAGCTAGCGGGGGGTCTTTACAATGAGCAGTTCTTC. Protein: CASSELAGGLYNEQFF.

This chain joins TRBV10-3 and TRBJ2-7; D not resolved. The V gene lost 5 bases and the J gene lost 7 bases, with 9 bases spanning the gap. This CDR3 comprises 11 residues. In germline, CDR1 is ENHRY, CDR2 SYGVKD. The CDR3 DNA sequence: TGTGCCATCAGTAAAGGCTTGGAGCAGTACGTC. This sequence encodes CAISKGLEQYV.

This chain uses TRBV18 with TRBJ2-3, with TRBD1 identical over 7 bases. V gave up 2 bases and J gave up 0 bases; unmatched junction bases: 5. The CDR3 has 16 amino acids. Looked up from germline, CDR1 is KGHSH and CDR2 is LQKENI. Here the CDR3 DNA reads TGTGCCAGCTCACCAAACGGACAGGCTAGCACAGATACGCAGTATTTT. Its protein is CASSPNGQASTDTQYF.

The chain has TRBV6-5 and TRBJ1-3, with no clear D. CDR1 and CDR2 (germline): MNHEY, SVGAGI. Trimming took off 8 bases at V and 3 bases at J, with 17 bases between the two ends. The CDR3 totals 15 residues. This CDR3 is CASHPGVFHGNTIYF. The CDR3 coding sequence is TGTGCCAGCCACCCCGGGGTATTCCATGGAAACACCATATATTTT.

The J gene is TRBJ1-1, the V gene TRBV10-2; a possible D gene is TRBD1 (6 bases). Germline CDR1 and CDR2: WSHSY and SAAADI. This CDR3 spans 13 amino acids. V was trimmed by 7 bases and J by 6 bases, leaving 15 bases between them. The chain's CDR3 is CASKGTGFPEAFF. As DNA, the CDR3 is TGCGCCAGCAAAGGAACAGGGTTTCCTGAAGCTTTCTTT.

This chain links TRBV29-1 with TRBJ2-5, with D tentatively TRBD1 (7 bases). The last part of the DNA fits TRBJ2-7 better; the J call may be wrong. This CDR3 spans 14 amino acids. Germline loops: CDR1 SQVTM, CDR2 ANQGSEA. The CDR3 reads CSVQGGTEGYEQYF. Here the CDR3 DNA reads TGCAGCGTCCAAGGGGGGACAGAGGGCTACGAGCAGTACTTC.

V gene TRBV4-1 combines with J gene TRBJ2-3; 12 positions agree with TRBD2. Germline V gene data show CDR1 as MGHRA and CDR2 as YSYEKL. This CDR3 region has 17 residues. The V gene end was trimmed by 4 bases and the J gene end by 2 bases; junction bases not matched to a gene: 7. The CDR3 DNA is TGCGCCAGCAGCCCCCGGACTAGCGGGACTTACACAGATACGCAGTATTTT. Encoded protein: CASSPRTSGTYTDTQYF.

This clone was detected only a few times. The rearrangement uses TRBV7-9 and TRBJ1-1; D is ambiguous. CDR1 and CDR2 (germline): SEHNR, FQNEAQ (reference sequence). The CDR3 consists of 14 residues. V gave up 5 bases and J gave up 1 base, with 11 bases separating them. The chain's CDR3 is CASSGPGKNTEAFF. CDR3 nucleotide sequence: TGTGCCAGCAGCGGGCCCGGGAAGAACACTGAAGCTTTCTTT.

CDR3 protein: CASSVGRPSTDTQYF. In nucleotides, the CDR3 is TGTGCCAGCAGTGTGGGGCGGCCTAGCACAGATACGCAGTATTTT. This sequence joins TRBV6-5 and TRBJ2-3; weak D call: TRBD1 (5 bases). V was clipped by 5 bases and J by 0 bases, with 12 bases between them. This CDR3 comprises 15 residues. Germline assignment: CDR1 MNHEY and CDR2 SVGAGI.

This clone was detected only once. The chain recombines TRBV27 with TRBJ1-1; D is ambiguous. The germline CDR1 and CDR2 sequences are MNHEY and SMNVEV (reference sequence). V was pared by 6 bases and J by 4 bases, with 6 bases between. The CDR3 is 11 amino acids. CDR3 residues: CASRSGTEAFF. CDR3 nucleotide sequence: TGTGCCAGCAGATCGGGCACTGAAGCTTTCTTT.

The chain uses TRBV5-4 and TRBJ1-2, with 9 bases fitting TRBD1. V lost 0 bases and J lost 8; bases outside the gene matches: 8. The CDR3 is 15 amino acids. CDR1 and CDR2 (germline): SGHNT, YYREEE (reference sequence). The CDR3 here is CASSLVGGQGGGYTF. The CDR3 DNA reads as TGTGCCAGCAGCTTGGTGGGGGGACAGGGCGGCGGCTACACCTTC.

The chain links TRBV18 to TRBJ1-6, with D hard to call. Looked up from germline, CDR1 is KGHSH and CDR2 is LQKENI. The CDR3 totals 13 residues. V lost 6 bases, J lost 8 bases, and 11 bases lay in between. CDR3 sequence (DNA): TGTGCCAGCTCGTGGAGGAGGGATTCACCCCTCCACTTT. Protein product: CASSWRRDSPLHF.

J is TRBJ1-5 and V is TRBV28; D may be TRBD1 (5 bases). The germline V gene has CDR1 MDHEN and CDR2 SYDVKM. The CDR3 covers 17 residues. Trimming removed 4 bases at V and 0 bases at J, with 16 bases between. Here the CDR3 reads CASSSYGGDYSNQPQHF. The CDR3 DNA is TGTGCCAGCAGTTCCTACGGGGGGGATTATAGCAATCAGCCCCAGCATTTT.

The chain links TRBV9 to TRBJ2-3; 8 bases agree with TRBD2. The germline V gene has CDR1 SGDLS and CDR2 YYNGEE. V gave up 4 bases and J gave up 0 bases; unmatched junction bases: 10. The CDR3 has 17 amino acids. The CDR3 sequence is CASSPRGGVPSTDTQYF. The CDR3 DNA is TGTGCCAGCAGCCCCCGGGGGGGGGTACCTAGCACAGATACGCAGTATTTT.

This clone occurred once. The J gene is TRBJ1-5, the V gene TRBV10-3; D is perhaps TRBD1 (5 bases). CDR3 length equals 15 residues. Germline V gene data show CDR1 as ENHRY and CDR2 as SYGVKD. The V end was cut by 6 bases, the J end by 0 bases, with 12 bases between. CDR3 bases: TGTGCCATCAGAGCTGACAGAAATAGCAATCAGCCCCAGCATTTT. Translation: CAIRADRNSNQPQHF.

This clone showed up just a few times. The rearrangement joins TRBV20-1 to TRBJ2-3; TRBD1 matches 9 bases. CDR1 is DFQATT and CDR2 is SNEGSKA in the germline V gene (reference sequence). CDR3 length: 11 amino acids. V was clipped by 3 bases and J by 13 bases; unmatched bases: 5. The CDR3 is CSASRDRVEYF. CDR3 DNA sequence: TGCAGTGCTAGTAGGGACAGGGTCGAGTATTTT.

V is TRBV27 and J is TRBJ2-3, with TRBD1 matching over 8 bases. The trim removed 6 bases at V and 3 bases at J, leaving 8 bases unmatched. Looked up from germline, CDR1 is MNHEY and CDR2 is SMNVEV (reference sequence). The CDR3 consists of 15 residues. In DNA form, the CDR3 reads TGTGCCAGCAGGAAATTCAGGGGGCGGACAGATACGCAGTATTTT. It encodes CASRKFRGRTDTQYF.

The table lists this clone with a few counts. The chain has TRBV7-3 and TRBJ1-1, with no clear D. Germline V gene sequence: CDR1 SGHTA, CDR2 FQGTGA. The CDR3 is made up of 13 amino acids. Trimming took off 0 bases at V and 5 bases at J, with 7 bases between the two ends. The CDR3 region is CASSLTQATEAFF. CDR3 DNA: TGTGCCAGCAGCTTAACGCAGGCAACTGAAGCTTTCTTT.